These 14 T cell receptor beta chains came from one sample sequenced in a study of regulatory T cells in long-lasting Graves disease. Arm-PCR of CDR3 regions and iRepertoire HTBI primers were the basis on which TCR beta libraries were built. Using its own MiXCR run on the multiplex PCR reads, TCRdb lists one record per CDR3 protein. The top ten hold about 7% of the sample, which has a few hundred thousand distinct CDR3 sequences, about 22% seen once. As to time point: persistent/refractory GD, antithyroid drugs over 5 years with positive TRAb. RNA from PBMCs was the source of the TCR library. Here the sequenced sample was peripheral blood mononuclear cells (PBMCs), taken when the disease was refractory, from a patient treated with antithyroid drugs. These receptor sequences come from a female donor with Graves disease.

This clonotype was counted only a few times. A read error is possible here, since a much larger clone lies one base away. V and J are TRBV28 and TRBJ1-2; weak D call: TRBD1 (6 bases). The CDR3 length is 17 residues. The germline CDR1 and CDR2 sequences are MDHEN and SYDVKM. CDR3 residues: CASSLVGGNTGAYGYAF. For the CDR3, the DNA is TGTGCCAGCAGTTTAGTAGGGGGGAACACAGGCGCATATGGCTACGCCTTC.

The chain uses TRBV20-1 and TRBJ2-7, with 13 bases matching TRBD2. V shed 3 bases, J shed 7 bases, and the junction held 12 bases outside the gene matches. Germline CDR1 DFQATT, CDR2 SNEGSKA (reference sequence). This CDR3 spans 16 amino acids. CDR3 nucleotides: TGCAGTGCTAGGGCGACGGGACTAGCGGGATTGGGTGAGCAGTACTTC. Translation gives CSARATGLAGLGEQYF.

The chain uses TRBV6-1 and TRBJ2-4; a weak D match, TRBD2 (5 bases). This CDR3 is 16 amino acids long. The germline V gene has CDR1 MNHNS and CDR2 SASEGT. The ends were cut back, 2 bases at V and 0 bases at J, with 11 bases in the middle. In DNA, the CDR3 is TGTGCCAGCAGTGAAAGGATGGGAGTAGCCAAAAACATTCAGTACTTC. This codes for CASSERMGVAKNIQYF.

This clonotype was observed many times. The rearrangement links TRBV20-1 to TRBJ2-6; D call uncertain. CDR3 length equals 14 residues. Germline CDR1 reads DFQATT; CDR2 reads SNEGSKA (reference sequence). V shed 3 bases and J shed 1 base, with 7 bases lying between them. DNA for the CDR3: TGCAGTGCTAGCTTTTCTTCTGGGGCCAACGTCCTGACTTTC. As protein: CSASFSSGANVLTF.

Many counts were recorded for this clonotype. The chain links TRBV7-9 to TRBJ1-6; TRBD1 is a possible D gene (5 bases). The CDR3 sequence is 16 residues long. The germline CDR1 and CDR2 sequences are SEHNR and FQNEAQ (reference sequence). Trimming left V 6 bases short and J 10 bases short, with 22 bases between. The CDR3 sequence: CASSLDGGGTNSPLHF. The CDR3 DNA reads TGTGCCAGCAGTCTTGACGGGGGAGGGACGAACTCACCCCTCCACTTT.

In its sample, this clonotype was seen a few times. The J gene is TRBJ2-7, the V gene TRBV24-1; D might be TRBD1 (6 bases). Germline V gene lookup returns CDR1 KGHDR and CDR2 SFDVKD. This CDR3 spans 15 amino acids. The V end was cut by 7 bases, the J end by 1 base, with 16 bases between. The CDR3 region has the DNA TGTGCCACCAGACCGGGACAAGAGATTTCCTACGAGCAGTACTTC. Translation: CATRPGQEISYEQYF.

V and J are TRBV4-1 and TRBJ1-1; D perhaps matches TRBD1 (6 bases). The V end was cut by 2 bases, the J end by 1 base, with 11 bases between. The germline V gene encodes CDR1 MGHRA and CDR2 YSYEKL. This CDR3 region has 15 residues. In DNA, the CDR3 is TGCGCCAGCAGCCAAACCCCGGGACAGAACACTGAAGCTTTCTTT. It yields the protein CASSQTPGQNTEAFF.

The CDR3 loop is CASSPMDSDNEQFF. CDR3 in DNA: TGCGCCAGCAGCCCTATGGACAGTGACAATGAGCAGTTCTTC. This rearrangement joins TRBV5-1 to TRBJ2-1; TRBD1 might be the D (6 bases). The CDR3 has 14 amino acids. V was clipped by 4 bases and J by 5 bases, with 13 bases between them. Germline assignment: CDR1 SGHRS and CDR2 YFSETQ.

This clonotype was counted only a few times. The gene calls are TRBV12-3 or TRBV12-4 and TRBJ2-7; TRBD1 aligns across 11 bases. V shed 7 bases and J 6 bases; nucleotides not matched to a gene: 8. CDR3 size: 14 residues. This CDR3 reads CASTPDRGLSEQYF. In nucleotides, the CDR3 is TGTGCCAGCACCCCGGACAGGGGGCTTTCCGAGCAGTACTTC.

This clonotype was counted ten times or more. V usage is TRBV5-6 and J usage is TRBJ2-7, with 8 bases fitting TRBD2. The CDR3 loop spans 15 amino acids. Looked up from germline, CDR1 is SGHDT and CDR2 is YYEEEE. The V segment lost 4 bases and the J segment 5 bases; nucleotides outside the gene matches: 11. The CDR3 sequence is CASSSIGLASNEQYF. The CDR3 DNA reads TGTGCCAGCAGCAGTATCGGACTAGCTTCCAACGAGCAGTACTTC.

CDR3 in DNA: TGTGCCAGTAGTATAGGAGAAGATTCACCCCTCCACTTT. This translates into CASSIGEDSPLHF. The V gene is TRBV19, the J gene TRBJ1-6; no definite D call. The germline gives CDR1 LNHDA, CDR2 SQIVND (reference sequence). Trimming stripped 1 base from V and 8 bases from J, with 6 bases between. The CDR3 sequence is 13 residues long. Filled out from reference TRBV19 and TRBJ1-6, the complete variable domain reads DGGITQSPKYLFRKEGQNVTLSCEQNLNHDAMYWYRQDPGQGLRLIYYSQIVNDFQKGDIAEGYSVSREKKESFPLTVTSAQKNPTAFYLCASSIGEDSPLHFGNGTRLTVT.

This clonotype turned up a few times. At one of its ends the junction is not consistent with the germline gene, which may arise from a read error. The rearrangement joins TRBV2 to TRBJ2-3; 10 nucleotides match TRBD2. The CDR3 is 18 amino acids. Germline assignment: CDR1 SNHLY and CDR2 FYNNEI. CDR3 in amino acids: CASRLSSGGLLSTDTQYF. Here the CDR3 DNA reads TGTGCAAGCAGGTTGTCTAGCGGGGGACTGCTCTCCACAGATACGCAGTATTTT.

The CDR3 spells CASSLGLSSNYEQYF. The CDR3 DNA reads as TGCGCCAGCAGCTTGGGGTTAAGCTCCAACTACGAGCAGTACTTC. V and J are TRBV5-1 and TRBJ2-7; no firm D call. Between the trimmed V and J ends, which lost 0 bases and 3 bases, there was a span of 13 bases. The CDR3 has 15 residues. Germline-derived CDR1 and CDR2 are SGHRS and YFSETQ.

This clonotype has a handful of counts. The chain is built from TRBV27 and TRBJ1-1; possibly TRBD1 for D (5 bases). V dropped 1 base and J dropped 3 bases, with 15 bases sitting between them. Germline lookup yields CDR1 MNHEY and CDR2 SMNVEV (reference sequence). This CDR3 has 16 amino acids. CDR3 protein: CASSLYATADYTEAFF. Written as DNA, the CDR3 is TGTGCCAGCAGTTTATACGCGACAGCTGATTACACTGAAGCTTTCTTT.